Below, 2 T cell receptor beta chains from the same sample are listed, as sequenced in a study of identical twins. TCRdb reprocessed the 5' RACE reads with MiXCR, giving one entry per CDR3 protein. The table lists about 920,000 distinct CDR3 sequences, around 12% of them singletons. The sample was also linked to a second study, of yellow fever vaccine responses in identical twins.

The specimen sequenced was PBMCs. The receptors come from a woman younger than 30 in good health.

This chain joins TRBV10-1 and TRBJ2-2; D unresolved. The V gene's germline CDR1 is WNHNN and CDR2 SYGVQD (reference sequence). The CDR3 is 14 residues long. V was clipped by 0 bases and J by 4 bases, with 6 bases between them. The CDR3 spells CASSESRVTGELFF. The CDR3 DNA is TGCGCCAGCAGTGAGTCAAGGGTCACCGGGGAGCTGTTTTTT.

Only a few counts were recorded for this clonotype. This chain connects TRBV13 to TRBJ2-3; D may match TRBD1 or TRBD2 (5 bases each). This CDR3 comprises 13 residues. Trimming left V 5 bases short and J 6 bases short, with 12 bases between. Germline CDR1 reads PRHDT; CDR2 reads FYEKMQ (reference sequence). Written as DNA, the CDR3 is TGTGCCAGCAGCCCACCCGGGGACGATACGCAGTATTTT. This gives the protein CASSPPGDDTQYF.